The 9 T cell receptor beta chains below were found in one sample sequenced in a study of cytomegalovirus exposure and HLA in healthy donors. With 60 Vbeta and 13 Jbeta primers, the PCR was carried out. Profiled with immunoSEQ multiplex PCR; TCRdb holds only in-frame clones, not every one. The sample carries around 110,000 clones, around 77% recorded once. The sample consisted of PBMCs. Receptors originate from a male donor in good health and CMV-seronegative.

The chain combines TRBV5-1 with TRBJ2-7; 8 nucleotides agree with TRBD1. In germline, CDR1 is SGHRS, CDR2 YFSETQ. V shed 2 bases, J shed 4 bases, and the junction held 5 bases outside the gene matches. The CDR3 sequence is 14 residues long. CDR3 sequence: CASSFTGQGYEQYF. The CDR3 DNA is TGCGCCAGCAGCTTCACCGGACAGGGATACGAGCAGTACTTC.

This chain joins TRBV28 and TRBJ1-4; TRBD1 agrees at 9 bases. The CDR3 is made up of 15 amino acids. The V gene end was trimmed by 6 bases and the J gene end by 8 bases; junction bases not matched to a gene: 10. Germline loops: CDR1 MDHEN, CDR2 SYDVKM. The CDR3 DNA sequence: TGTGCCAGCAGCACCAGGACAGGGGCGATCGAAAAACTGTTTTTT. Translation: CASSTRTGAIEKLFF.

V and J are TRBV5-1 and TRBJ2-3; D is possibly TRBD1 (6 bases). CDR1 is SGHRS, CDR2 YFSETQ, per germline. Trimming took off 4 bases at V and 6 bases at J, with 9 bases between the two ends. The CDR3 length is 12 residues. CDR3: CASSADRDTQYF. The DNA for the CDR3 is TGCGCCAGCAGCGCCGACAGGGATACGCAGTATTTT.

A note on this clone: The sample contains more than one DNA sequence encoding this CDR3. The genes are TRBV5-4 and TRBJ1-1; tentative D call: TRBD1 (5 bases). V lost 4 bases, J lost 1 base, and 8 bases lay in between. The germline CDR1 and CDR2 sequences are SGHNT and YYREEE (reference sequence). This CDR3 comprises 13 residues. CDR3 DNA: TGTGCCAGCAGCCTACAGGAGAACACTGAAGCTTTCTTT. It translates to CASSLQENTEAFF. The full variable domain, rest sourced from reference TRBV5-4 and TRBJ1-1, is ETGVTQSPTHLIKTRGQQVTLRCSSQSGHNTVSWYQQALGQGPQFIFQYYREEENGRGNFPPRFSGLQFPNYSSELNVNALELDDSALYLCASSLQENTEAFFGQGTRLTVV.

J is TRBJ2-2 and V is TRBV2, with 13 positions matching TRBD2. CDR1 is SNHLY and CDR2 is FYNNEI in the germline V gene. V shed 6 bases and J 6 bases; nucleotides not matched to a gene: 1. This CDR3 has 14 amino acids. CDR3 protein: CASRGLAGAGELFF. The CDR3, as DNA: TGTGCCAGCAGAGGACTAGCGGGAGCCGGGGAGCTGTTTTTT.

The rearrangement links TRBV11-2 to TRBJ2-7; 7 bases match TRBD1. V shed 5 bases, J shed 7 bases, and the junction held 8 bases outside the gene matches. The CDR3 spans 13 residues. The germline V gene has CDR1 SGHAT and CDR2 FQNNGV. CDR3 protein: CASSTRQGGEQYF. The CDR3 DNA is TGTGCCAGCAGCACCCGACAGGGTGGAGAGCAGTACTTC.

The gene calls are TRBV10-3 and TRBJ2-7; TRBD2 matches 12 bases. Germline CDR1 ENHRY, CDR2 SYGVKD. Unmatched junction bases numbered 11, after V lost 10 bases and J lost 7 bases. This CDR3 is 14 amino acids long. CDR3 protein: CATASGRASVEQYF. CDR3 DNA: TGTGCCACGGCTAGCGGGAGGGCCTCAGTTGAGCAGTACTTC.

This clone was counted a few times. This chain connects TRBV6-6 to TRBJ1-5; D gene uncertain. The germline V gene encodes CDR1 MNHNY and CDR2 SVGAGI (reference sequence). Trimming removed 0 bases at V and 0 bases at J, with 9 bases between. The CDR3 is 16 amino acids. DNA of the CDR3: TGTGCCAGCAGTTACTCGAGGGCAGTTAGCAATCAGCCCCAGCATTTT. It translates to CASSYSRAVSNQPQHF.

The V call is TRBV6-5, the J call TRBJ2-5; 9 bases align to TRBD2. The J call could be wrong; TRBJ2-7 is a better fit for the DNA end. CDR1 and CDR2 from the germline V gene are MNHEY and SVGAGI. The CDR3 extends over 13 amino acids. The CDR3, as DNA: TGTGCCAGCAGTTACCTAGCGGGATTCGAGCAGTACTTC. It yields the protein CASSYLAGFEQYF.